This passage covers 32 T cell receptor beta chains from one sample sequenced in a study of CD8 T cells in ankylosing spondylitis. One entry per CDR3 protein results from TCRdb running MiXCR on the 5' RACE reads. The sample lists fewer than 750,000 distinct CDR3 sequences; over 15% were seen once. Study-wide points: It appeared that ankylosing spondylitis blood was characterized by a TCR beta motif of fewer than 10 highly homologous variants.

These receptors' antigens are unknown. Sequences were obtained from blood, either unsorted or a sorted T cell fraction (not recorded which). Receptors were obtained from a male donor with ankylosing spondylitis.

The chain recombines TRBV11-2 with TRBJ1-1, with TRBD1 as a possible D gene (5 bases). Per germline, CDR1 SGHAT and CDR2 FQNNGV. V was cut by 3 bases and J by 1 base, with 24 bases left in between. The CDR3 is made up of 19 amino acids. The chain's CDR3 is CASSFPTGSGPEGNTEAFF. The CDR3 DNA follows: TGTGCCAGCAGCTTCCCCACAGGATCCGGCCCTGAAGGGAACACTGAAGCTTTCTTT.

The rearrangement uses TRBV29-1 and TRBJ2-1; TRBD2 might be the D (6 bases). Germline CDR1 and CDR2: SQVTM and ANQGSEA. Trimming removed 2 bases from V and 7 bases from J, with 9 bases in between. The CDR3 sequence is 12 residues long. The CDR3 spells CSVEREQNEQFF. For the CDR3, the DNA is TGCAGCGTTGAACGGGAGCAGAATGAGCAGTTCTTC.

This clonotype has just a few counts. As DNA, the CDR3 is TGTGCCAGCAGCATCTATCCCGAGTCCCACTCTGGGGCCAACGTCCTGACTTTC. The encoded protein is CASSIYPESHSGANVLTF. The chain uses TRBV9 and TRBJ2-6, with D uncertain. CDR3 length equals 18 residues. The V end was cut by 4 bases, the J end by 0 bases, with 17 bases between. The germline V gene encodes CDR1 SGDLS and CDR2 YYNGEE.

This clonotype was picked up a small number of times. V gene TRBV5-1 combines with J gene TRBJ2-1; 7 nucleotides align to TRBD2. The V gene's germline CDR1 is SGHRS and CDR2 YFSETQ. V shed 3 bases, J shed 0 bases, and the junction held 18 bases outside the gene matches. The length of the CDR3 is 20 residues. CDR3 in DNA: TGCGCCAGCAGCTCCCCGCGACTAGCAGCTACCTCGAGCTCCTACAATGAGCAGTTCTTC. Its translation is CASSSPRLAATSSSYNEQFF.

V usage is TRBV20-1 and J usage is TRBJ1-2; D gene unclear. CDR3 size: 13 residues. The germline V gene encodes CDR1 DFQATT and CDR2 SNEGSKA (reference sequence). The V end lost 1 base, the J end lost 2 bases, and 8 bases lay between the germline ends. The DNA of the CDR3 is TGCAGTGCTAGAGTAGGAAGCAACTATGGCTACACCTTC. It specifies CSARVGSNYGYTF.

At least ten counts were recorded for this clonotype. The chain's CDR3 is CASSFNPSYEQYF. DNA of the CDR3: TGCGCCAGCAGCTTTAACCCCTCCTACGAGCAGTACTTC. The gene calls are TRBV5-1 and TRBJ2-7, with D unresolved. The V end was cut by 2 bases, the J end by 0 bases, with 6 bases between. There are 13 residues in the CDR3. CDR1 and CDR2 from the germline V gene are SGHRS and YFSETQ.

A few counts support this clonotype. The gene calls are TRBV12-3 or TRBV12-4 and TRBJ1-1; D unclear. This CDR3 contains 16 residues. V lost 6 bases and J lost 6, with 23 bases in between. The CDR3 protein is CASSRRIYRGWAEAFF. For the CDR3, the DNA is TGTGCCAGCAGCCGACGTATATACCGAGGGTGGGCTGAAGCTTTCTTT.

The chain combines TRBV6-1 with TRBJ1-1; D unclear. CDR3 length: 13 amino acids. Germline CDR1 and CDR2: MNHNS and SASEGT. Trimming stripped 2 bases from V and 1 base from J, with 5 bases between. CDR3: CASSEHQNTEAFF. The CDR3 region has the DNA TGTGCCAGCAGTGAACACCAGAACACTGAAGCTTTCTTT.

This clonotype was seen repeatedly, ten times or more. The chain recombines TRBV6-2 or TRBV6-3 with TRBJ2-2; possible D gene TRBD1, 6 bases. The CDR3 covers 14 residues. The V gene's germline CDR1 is MNHEY and CDR2 SVGEGT. The germline V and J ends were trimmed by 7 bases and 1 base, with 10 bases remaining between them. The CDR3 nucleotides read TGTGCCAGCATATCGGGACAGAACACCGGGGAGCTGTTTTTT. Protein sequence: CASISGQNTGELFF.

CDR3 DNA sequence: TGTGCCACCAGCATTCGGCTTCGGGGGCATCGCATGAACACTGAAGCTTTCTTT. Amino acid sequence: CATSIRLRGHRMNTEAFF. The V and J genes are TRBV15 and TRBJ1-1, with a weak D call TRBD1 (6 bases). Trimming cost V 4 bases and J 0 bases, with 21 bases left between them. This CDR3 contains 18 residues. Germline-derived CDR1 and CDR2 are LNHNV and YYDKDF (reference sequence).

CDR3 loop: CASRGPTTTGELFF. DNA of the CDR3: TGTGCCAGCAGGGGACCGACAACGACCGGGGAGCTGTTTTTT. The chain recombines TRBV12-3 or TRBV12-4 with TRBJ2-2; D may match TRBD1 or TRBD2 (5 bases each). This CDR3 is built from 14 residues. The V and J ends lost 6 bases and 5 bases respectively, with 13 bases between them.

The sample holds a few counts of this clonotype. This chain connects TRBV5-6 to TRBJ2-2; the match to TRBD1 covers 11 bases. Germline V gene data show CDR1 as SGHDT and CDR2 as YYEEEE. The CDR3 sequence is 18 residues long. V shed 1 base and J 1 base; nucleotides not matched to a gene: 6. CDR3 in DNA: TGTGCCAGCAGCTTGCCCGGGACAGGGGGTCTGAACACCGGGGAGCTGTTTTTT. This translates into CASSLPGTGGLNTGELFF.

This clonotype was seen a few times. The V and J genes are TRBV9 and TRBJ1-3; tentative D call: TRBD1 (6 bases). The CDR3 extends over 15 amino acids. CDR1 is SGDLS and CDR2 is YYNGEE in the germline V gene. Trimming removed 5 bases from V and 6 bases from J, with 18 bases in between. CDR3 DNA: TGTGCCAGCAGTTCGGATGGGGACAAGCTAAACACCATATATTTT. Encoded protein: CASSSDGDKLNTIYF.

This sequence joins TRBV7-2 and TRBJ2-1; tentative D call: TRBD1 (6 bases). The germline gives CDR1 SGHTA, CDR2 FQGNSA. The V end lost 5 bases, the J end lost 6 bases, and 14 bases lay between the germline ends. The CDR3 has 14 residues. CDR3 in amino acids: CASSPSPGANEQFF. CDR3 nucleotides: TGTGCCAGCAGCCCCTCCCCAGGGGCCAATGAGCAGTTCTTC.

This clonotype turned up a few times. The chain uses TRBV29-1 and TRBJ2-7; TRBD1 matches at 10 bases. The J segment lost 0 bases and the V segment lost 7 bases, leaving 6 bases of the junction unmatched. The CDR3 covers 14 residues. Germline V gives CDR1 SQVTM, CDR2 ANQGSEA. CDR3 sequence: CSAKGDRGSYEQYF. CDR3 in DNA: TGCAGCGCCAAAGGGGACAGGGGCTCCTACGAGCAGTACTTC.

This clonotype was seen only a few times. Relative to the germline gene, one junction end is altered; a read error may explain this. The J gene is TRBJ1-4, the V gene TRBV7-6; D perhaps matches TRBD1 (6 bases). Looked up from germline, CDR1 is SGHVS and CDR2 is FNYEAQ. The CDR3 extends over 16 amino acids. CDR3 residues: CASSLLRGTNNDKLFF. CDR3 bases: TGTGCCAGCAGCTTACTCAGGGGCACGAACAATGATAAACTGTTTTTT. Variable domain in full (rest from reference TRBV7-6 and TRBJ1-4): GAGVSQSPRYKVTKRGQDVALRCDPISGHVSLYWYRQALGQGPEFLTYFNYEAQQDKSGLPNDRFSAERPEGSISTLTIQRTEQRDSAMYRCASSLLRGTNNDKLFFGSGTQLSVL.

The chain recombines TRBV4-1 with TRBJ2-3, with a weak D call TRBD1 (5 bases). The CDR3 has 16 residues. Between the trimmed V and J ends, which lost 4 bases and 9 bases, there was a span of 23 bases. Germline V gene lookup returns CDR1 MGHRA and CDR2 YSYEKL. Here the CDR3 DNA reads TGCGCCAGCAGCCCCGAGGACACCCATTCCCGGGTAACGCAGTATTTT. This codes for CASSPEDTHSRVTQYF.

J is TRBJ1-6 and V is TRBV10-3; 7 bases match TRBD1. After removal of 6 bases from V and 6 bases from J, the junction contained 5 bases not matched to a gene. The CDR3 totals 14 residues. Germline assignment: CDR1 ENHRY and CDR2 SYGVKD. In DNA form, the CDR3 reads TGTGCCATCAGGAGGGACAGTTCTAATTCACCCCTCCACTTT. This translates into CAIRRDSSNSPLHF.

This clonotype turned up a few times. The gene calls are TRBV9 and TRBJ2-7, with 8 bases matching TRBD1. Trimming cost V 0 bases and J 5 bases; bases outside gene matches: 7. Germline CDR1 reads SGDLS; CDR2 reads YYNGEE. The CDR3 has 15 amino acids. CDR3 in amino acids: CASSVEGTGFNEQYF. The CDR3 bases are TGTGCCAGCAGCGTAGAAGGGACAGGTTTCAACGAGCAGTACTTC.

The chain uses TRBV18 and TRBJ1-1, with unresolved D. V lost 2 bases and J 1 base, leaving 17 bases between the germline ends. This CDR3 has 17 residues. Germline V gene lookup returns CDR1 KGHSH and CDR2 LQKENI. In nucleotides, the CDR3 is TGTGCCAGCTCACCAGTAGGAAGTCCCGCTTCGAACACTGAAGCTTTCTTT. This gives the protein CASSPVGSPASNTEAFF.

This chain joins TRBV5-6 and TRBJ1-2; tentative D call: TRBD1 (5 bases). Trimming removed 1 base from V and 4 bases from J, with 11 bases in between. This CDR3 contains 14 residues. Germline CDR1 is SGHDT and CDR2 is YYEEEE. The CDR3 loop reads CASSLSRVLYGYTF. CDR3 nucleotide sequence: TGTGCCAGCAGCTTGAGCAGGGTCCTCTATGGCTACACCTTC.

This clonotype showed up just a few times. The chain couples TRBV6-1 to TRBJ2-1, with D uncertain. The CDR3 extends over 12 amino acids. CDR1 is MNHNS and CDR2 is SASEGT in the germline V gene. Trimming pared 3 bases from V and 9 bases from J, leaving 9 bases between. CDR3 region: CASSESAVEQFF. The CDR3 DNA is TGTGCCAGCAGTGAGTCGGCGGTTGAGCAGTTCTTC.

The chain carries TRBV9 and TRBJ1-3, with TRBD1 identical over 7 bases. The ends lost 0 bases at V and 2 bases at J; junction bases unmatched: 5. The germline gives CDR1 SGDLS, CDR2 YYNGEE. The CDR3 is 16 amino acids. As DNA, the CDR3 is TGTGCCAGCAGCGTAGAGGGGGCTGTGACTGGAAACACCATATATTTT. It yields the protein CASSVEGAVTGNTIYF.

This clonotype was counted only a few times. The gene calls are TRBV6-1 and TRBJ1-1; no reliable D call. The CDR3 has 15 amino acids. Germline V CDR1 and CDR2: MNHNS, SASEGT. V lost 2 bases, J lost 1 base, and 11 bases lay in between. The CDR3 protein is CASSETPTSNTEAFF. CDR3 DNA sequence: TGTGCCAGCAGTGAAACGCCCACCTCGAACACTGAAGCTTTCTTT.

The rearrangement links TRBV12-3 or TRBV12-4 to TRBJ2-7; D unresolved. The CDR3 loop spans 13 amino acids. V was cut by 6 bases and J by 6 bases, with 15 bases left in between. The DNA for the CDR3 is TGTGCCAGCAGCCGGTACAGTTCCGGCGAGCAGTACTTC. Translating it yields CASSRYSSGEQYF.

The V gene is TRBV29-1, the J gene TRBJ2-3; the D gene is possibly TRBD2 (6 bases). The CDR3 covers 12 residues. Germline CDR1 reads SQVTM; CDR2 reads ANQGSEA. V dropped 3 bases and J dropped 6 bases, with 10 bases sitting between them. The CDR3 region has the DNA TGCAGCGTTGAGACTAGAGCGGATACGCAGTATTTT. Translating it yields CSVETRADTQYF.

The chain recombines TRBV27 with TRBJ1-2; maybe TRBD1 (5 bases). The V end was cut by 6 bases, the J end by 3 bases, with 17 bases between. Germline CDR1 and CDR2: MNHEY and SMNVEV (reference sequence). The CDR3 totals 15 residues. CDR3 region: CASRFALGGDYGYTF. For the CDR3, the DNA is TGTGCCAGCAGGTTCGCCCTCGGGGGGGACTATGGCTACACCTTC.

This clonotype was detected only a few times. This chain joins TRBV28 and TRBJ1-1, with 9 bases matching TRBD1. CDR1 and CDR2 from the germline V gene are MDHEN and SYDVKM. V trimming: 6 bases; J trimming: 4 bases; junction bases outside the gene matches: 3. The CDR3 is made up of 13 amino acids. The CDR3 DNA reads as TGTGCCAGCAGGACAGGGGGAGTCACTGAAGCTTTCTTT. Encoded protein: CASRTGGVTEAFF.

This sequence joins TRBV4-1 and TRBJ1-5; 8 positions agree with TRBD1. V gave up 1 base and J gave up 1 base; unmatched junction bases: 6. Germline CDR1 and CDR2: MGHRA and YSYEKL. This CDR3 is built from 17 residues. This CDR3 reads CASSQVPGQESNQPQHF. CDR3 in DNA: TGCGCCAGCAGCCAAGTGCCGGGACAGGAGAGCAATCAGCCCCAGCATTTT.

The rearrangement joins TRBV7-9 to TRBJ2-1, with D possibly called TRBD1 or TRBD2 (7 bases each). This CDR3 region has 15 residues. Germline CDR1 SEHNR, CDR2 FQNEAQ (reference sequence). Trimming took 4 bases from V and 6 from J, leaving 16 bases between them. The CDR3 spells CASSSTQGRGNEQFF. CDR3 DNA sequence: TGTGCCAGCAGCTCAACACAGGGGAGGGGCAATGAGCAGTTCTTC.

The J gene is TRBJ1-6, the V gene TRBV3-1; TRBD1 might be the D (5 bases). The V gene lost 4 bases and the J gene lost 8 bases, with 18 bases spanning the gap. From germline, CDR1 is LGHDT and CDR2 YNNKEL (reference sequence). This CDR3 spans 16 amino acids. CDR3 DNA sequence: TGTGCCAGCAGCCCCCGGTGGCAGGGAGATGATTCACCCCTCCACTTT. Amino acids: CASSPRWQGDDSPLHF.

Regarding this clonotype: Sequence at one end of the junction differs from germline and may be a read error. The chain employs TRBV20-1 and TRBJ1-2; the D gene is possibly TRBD1 (5 bases). This CDR3 is built from 12 residues. CDR1 and CDR2 (germline): DFQATT, SNEGSKA (reference sequence). The CDR3 loop is CSAREGRDSFPF. The CDR3 DNA follows: TGCAGTGCTAGAGAAGGGCGCGACAGCTTCCCCTTC.